This passage covers 9 T cell receptor beta chains from one sample sequenced in a study of T cells after yellow fever vaccination. In TCRdb, the 5' RACE reads were re-called with MiXCR into one record per CDR3 protein. The sample contains about 260,000 distinct CDR3 sequences, over 10% of which appear only once. This material consisted of CD4+ T cells sorted from PBMCs, taken 45 days after the yellow fever booster vaccination. The receptors shown here come from a man between 25 and 39 years old who received the YFV17D yellow fever vaccine.

The chain links TRBV4-1 to TRBJ2-1, with TRBD2 identical over 12 bases. After removal of 4 bases from V and 9 bases from J, the junction contained 10 bases not matched to a gene. Germline loops: CDR1 MGHRA, CDR2 YSYEKL. The CDR3 is made up of 16 amino acids. The CDR3, as DNA: TGCGCCAGCAGCCCCCTAGCGGGAGGGCCAAGTCCTGAGCAGTTCTTC. This translates into CASSPLAGGPSPEQFF.

This chain uses TRBV18 with TRBJ2-7; tentatively, D is TRBD1 (5 bases). V was clipped by 1 base and J by 3 bases, with 10 bases between them. Germline V gives CDR1 KGHSH, CDR2 LQKENI. This CDR3 contains 14 residues. CDR3 nucleotides: TGTGCCAGCTCACCACATCAGGGTAGCTACGAGCAGTACTTC. Translated, it gives CASSPHQGSYEQYF. Full variable domain (outside the CDR3, taken from reference TRBV18 and TRBJ2-7): NAGVMQNPRHLVRRRGQEARLRCSPMKGHSHVYWYRQLPEEGLKFMVYLQKENIIDESGMPKERFSAEFPKEGPSILRIQQVVRGDSAAYFCASSPHQGSYEQYFGPGTRLTVT.

This clonotype was detected only a few times. The V and J genes are TRBV18 and TRBJ2-2, with no clear D. The CDR3 is made up of 16 amino acids. The germline gives CDR1 KGHSH, CDR2 LQKENI. V was clipped by 5 bases and J by 3 bases, with 16 bases between them. CDR3 residues: CASSTSATSDTGELFF. CDR3 nucleotide sequence: TGTGCCAGCTCAACCTCGGCAACCAGTGACACCGGGGAGCTGTTTTTT.

This clonotype was picked up a small number of times. This sequence joins TRBV12-3 or TRBV12-4 and TRBJ2-1; D is perhaps TRBD1 (6 bases). V was cut by 7 bases and J by 10 bases, with 17 bases left in between. The CDR3 has 13 residues. The CDR3 reads CASTHSGAREQFF. The CDR3 DNA reads as TGTGCCAGCACCCACTCAGGGGCTCGGGAGCAGTTCTTC.

In the case of this clonotype: Just one base apart from a much larger clone, this may be a read error. V and J are TRBV5-1 and TRBJ2-5; D unclear. This CDR3 has 15 amino acids. Trimming took off 0 bases at V and 2 bases at J, with 11 bases between the two ends. The germline V gene encodes CDR1 SGHRS and CDR2 YFSETQ. The CDR3 is CASSLDQWRQETQYF. In DNA form, the CDR3 reads TGCGCCAGCAGCTTGGATCAGTGGCGTCAAGAGACCCAGTACTTC.

This clonotype has only a few counts. The chain recombines TRBV5-5 with TRBJ1-5; 7 positions agree with TRBD1. Germline trimming cut 5 bases from V and 6 bases from J; bases unmatched to any gene: 2. The CDR3 runs to 12 residues. Germline CDR1 is SGHKS and CDR2 is YYEKEE (reference sequence). As DNA, the CDR3 is TGTGCCAGCAGTTGGACAGGTCAGCCCCAGCATTTT. It specifies CASSWTGQPQHF.

The genes are TRBV11-2 and TRBJ1-1, with D possibly being TRBD1 (5 bases). V was clipped by 5 bases and J by 4 bases, with 14 bases between them. The CDR3 is made up of 14 amino acids. Germline-derived CDR1 and CDR2 are SGHAT and FQNNGV. The CDR3 sequence is CASSEGTGSTEAFF. As DNA, the CDR3 is TGTGCCAGCAGCGAAGGGACGGGGAGCACTGAAGCTTTCTTT. The full variable domain, completed using reference TRBV11-2 and TRBJ1-1, is EAGVAQSPRYKIIEKRQSVAFWCNPISGHATLYWYQQILGQGPKLLIQFQNNGVVDDSQLPKDRFSAERLKGVDSTLKIQPAKLEDSAVYLCASSEGTGSTEAFFGQGTRLTVV.

This clonotype was seen more than once but under ten times. V is TRBV27 and J is TRBJ2-2; TRBD2 matches at 7 bases. The CDR3 has 15 residues. Germline V gene lookup returns CDR1 MNHEY and CDR2 SMNVEV (reference sequence). Trimming at V came to 5 bases and at J to 5 bases, leaving 8 bases not matched to a gene. DNA for the CDR3: TGTGCCAGCAGTCCGGCCCCCGGGAGGACCGGGGAGCTGTTTTTT. Translation gives CASSPAPGRTGELFF.

The chain has TRBV12-3 or TRBV12-4 and TRBJ2-7; the match to TRBD2 covers 15 bases. V was pared by 5 bases and J by 2 bases, with 1 base of the junction left unmatched. This CDR3 has 15 residues. CDR3: CASSRTSGRAYEQYF. CDR3 nucleotides: TGTGCCAGCAGTCGGACTAGCGGGAGGGCCTACGAGCAGTACTTC.